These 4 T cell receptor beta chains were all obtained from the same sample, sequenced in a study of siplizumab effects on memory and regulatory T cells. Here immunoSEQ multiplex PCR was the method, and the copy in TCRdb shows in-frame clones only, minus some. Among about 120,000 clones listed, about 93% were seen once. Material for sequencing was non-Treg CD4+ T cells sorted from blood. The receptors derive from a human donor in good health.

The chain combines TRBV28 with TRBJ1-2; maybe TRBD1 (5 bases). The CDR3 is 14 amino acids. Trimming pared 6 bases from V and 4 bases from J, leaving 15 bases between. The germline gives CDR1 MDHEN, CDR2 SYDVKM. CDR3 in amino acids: CASSSDSPSYGYTF. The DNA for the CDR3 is TGTGCCAGCAGCAGCGACAGTCCCAGCTATGGCTACACCTTC.

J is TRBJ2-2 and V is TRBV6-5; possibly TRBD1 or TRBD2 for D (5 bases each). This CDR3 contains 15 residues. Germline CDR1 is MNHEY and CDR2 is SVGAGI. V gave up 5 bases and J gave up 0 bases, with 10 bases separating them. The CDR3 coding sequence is TGTGCCAGCAGTCGGGGCTCATCGAACACCGGGGAGCTGTTTTTT. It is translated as CASSRGSSNTGELFF.

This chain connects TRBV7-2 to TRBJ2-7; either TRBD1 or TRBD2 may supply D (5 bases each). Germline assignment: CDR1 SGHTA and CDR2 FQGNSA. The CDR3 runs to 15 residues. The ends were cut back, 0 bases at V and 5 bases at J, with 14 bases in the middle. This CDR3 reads CASSLASSGSNEQYF. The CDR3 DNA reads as TGTGCCAGCAGCTTAGCATCTTCAGGGAGTAACGAGCAGTACTTC.

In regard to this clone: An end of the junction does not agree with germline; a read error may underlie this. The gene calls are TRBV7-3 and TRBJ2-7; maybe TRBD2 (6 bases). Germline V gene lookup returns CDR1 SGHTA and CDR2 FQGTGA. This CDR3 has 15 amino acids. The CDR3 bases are TGTGCCAGCAGCGTAACGGGGACTGTTTACTACGAGCAGTACTTC. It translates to CASSVTGTVYYEQYF.